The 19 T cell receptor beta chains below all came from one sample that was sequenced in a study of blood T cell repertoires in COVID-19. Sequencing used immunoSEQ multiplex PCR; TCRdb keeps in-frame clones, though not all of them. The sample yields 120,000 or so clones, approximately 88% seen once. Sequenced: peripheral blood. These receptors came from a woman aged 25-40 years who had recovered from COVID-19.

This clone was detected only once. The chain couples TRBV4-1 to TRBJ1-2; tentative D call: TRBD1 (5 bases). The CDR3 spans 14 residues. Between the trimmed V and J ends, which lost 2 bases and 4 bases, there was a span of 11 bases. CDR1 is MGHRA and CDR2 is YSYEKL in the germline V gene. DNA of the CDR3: TGCGCCAGCAGCCAAACTACAGGCTTCTATGGCTACACCTTC. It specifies CASSQTTGFYGYTF.

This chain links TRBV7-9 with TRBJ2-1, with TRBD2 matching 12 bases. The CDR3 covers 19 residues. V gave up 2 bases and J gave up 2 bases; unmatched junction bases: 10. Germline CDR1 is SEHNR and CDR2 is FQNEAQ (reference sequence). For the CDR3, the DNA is TGTGCCAGCAGCTTAAATTTAACTAGCGGGAGGACCCCCTACAATGAGCAGTTCTTC. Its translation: CASSLNLTSGRTPYNEQFF.

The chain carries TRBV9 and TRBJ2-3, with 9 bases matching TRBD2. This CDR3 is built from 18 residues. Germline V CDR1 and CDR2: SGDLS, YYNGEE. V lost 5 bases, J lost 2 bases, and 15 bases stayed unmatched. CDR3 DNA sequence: TGTGCCAGCAGTTTGGGGCTAGCGGGAAGGGGGCACACAGATACGCAGTATTTT. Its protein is CASSLGLAGRGHTDTQYF.

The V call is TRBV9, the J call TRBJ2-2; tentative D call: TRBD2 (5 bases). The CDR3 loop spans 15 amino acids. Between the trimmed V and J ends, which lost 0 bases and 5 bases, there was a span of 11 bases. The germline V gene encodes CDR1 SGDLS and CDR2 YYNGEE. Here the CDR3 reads CASSVASLATGELFF. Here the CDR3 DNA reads TGTGCCAGCAGCGTAGCAAGTCTAGCAACCGGGGAGCTGTTTTTT.

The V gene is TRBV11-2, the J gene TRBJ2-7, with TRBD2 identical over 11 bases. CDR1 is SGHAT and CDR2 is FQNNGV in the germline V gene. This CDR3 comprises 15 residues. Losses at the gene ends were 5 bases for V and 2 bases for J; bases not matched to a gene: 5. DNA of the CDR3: TGTGCCAGCAGCCCGCTAGCGGGGGGTACCTACGAGCAGTACTTC. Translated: CASSPLAGGTYEQYF.

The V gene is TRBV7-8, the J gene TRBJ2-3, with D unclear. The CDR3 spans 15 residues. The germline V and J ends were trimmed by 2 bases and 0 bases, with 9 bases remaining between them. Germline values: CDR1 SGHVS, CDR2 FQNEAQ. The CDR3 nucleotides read TGTGCCAGCAGCTTAAAATTTACTAGCACAGATACGCAGTATTTT. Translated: CASSLKFTSTDTQYF.

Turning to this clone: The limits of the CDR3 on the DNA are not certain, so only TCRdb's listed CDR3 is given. The CDR3 sequence is CASSVGQGTPFWCTF. The genes are TRBV9 and TRBJ1-2; the DNA was not used to check the table's D call, TRBD1. The CDR3 region is 15 residues in length, termini included. Germline CDR1 reads SGDLS; CDR2 reads YYNGEE.

CDR3 DNA: TGTGCCACCCGACAGGGTATGAACACTGAAGCTTTCTTT. This sequence encodes CATRQGMNTEAFF. The chain joins TRBV2 to TRBJ1-1; 7 bases align to TRBD1. The CDR3 is 13 amino acids. CDR1 is SNHLY, CDR2 FYNNEI, per germline. V lost 10 bases to trimming and J lost 0 bases; unmatched junction nucleotides: 5. Supplemented by reference TRBV2 and TRBJ1-1, the full variable domain reads EPEVTQTPSHQVTQMGQEVILRCVPISNHLYFYWYRQILGQKVEFLVSFYNNEISEKSEIFDDQFSVERPDGSNFTLKIRSTKLEDSAMYFCATRQGMNTEAFFGQGTRLTVV.

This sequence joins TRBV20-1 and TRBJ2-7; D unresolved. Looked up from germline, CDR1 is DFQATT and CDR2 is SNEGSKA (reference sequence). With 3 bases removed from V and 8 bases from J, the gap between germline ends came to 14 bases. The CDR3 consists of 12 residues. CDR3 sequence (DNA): TGCAGTGCTAGTGCCTCCCAGGTGAAGCAGTACTTC. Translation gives CSASASQVKQYF.

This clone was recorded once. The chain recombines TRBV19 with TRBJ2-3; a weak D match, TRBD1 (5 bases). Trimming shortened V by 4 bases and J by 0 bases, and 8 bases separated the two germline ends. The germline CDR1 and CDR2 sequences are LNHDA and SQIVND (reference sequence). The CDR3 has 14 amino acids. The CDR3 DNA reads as TGTGCCAGTAGTACCCGACAGAGCACAGATACGCAGTATTTT. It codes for CASSTRQSTDTQYF.

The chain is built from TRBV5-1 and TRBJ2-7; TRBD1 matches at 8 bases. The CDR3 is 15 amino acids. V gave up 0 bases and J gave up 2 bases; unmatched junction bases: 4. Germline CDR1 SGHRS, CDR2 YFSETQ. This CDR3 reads CASSLVYRGAYEQYF. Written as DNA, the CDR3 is TGCGCCAGCAGCTTGGTATACAGGGGGGCCTACGAGCAGTACTTC.

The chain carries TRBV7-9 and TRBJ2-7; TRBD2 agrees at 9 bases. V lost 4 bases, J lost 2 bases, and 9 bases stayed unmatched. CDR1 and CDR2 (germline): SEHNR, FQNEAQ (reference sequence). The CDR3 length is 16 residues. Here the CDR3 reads CASSSGTGTSTYEQYF. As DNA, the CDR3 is TGTGCCAGCAGCTCAGGGACCGGGACTAGCACCTACGAGCAGTACTTC.

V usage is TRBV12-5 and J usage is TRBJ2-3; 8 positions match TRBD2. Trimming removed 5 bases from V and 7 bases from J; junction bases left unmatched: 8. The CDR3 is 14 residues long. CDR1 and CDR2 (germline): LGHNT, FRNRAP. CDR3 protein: CASGIPTSDHTQYF. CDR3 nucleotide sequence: TGTGCTAGTGGTATACCGACTAGCGATCATACGCAGTATTTT.

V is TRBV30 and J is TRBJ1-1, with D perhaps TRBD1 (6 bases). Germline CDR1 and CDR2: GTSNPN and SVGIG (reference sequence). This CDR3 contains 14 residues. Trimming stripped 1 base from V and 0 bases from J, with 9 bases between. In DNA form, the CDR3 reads TGTGCCTGGAGTGGACAGGCGTTGAACACTGAAGCTTTCTTT. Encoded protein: CAWSGQALNTEAFF.

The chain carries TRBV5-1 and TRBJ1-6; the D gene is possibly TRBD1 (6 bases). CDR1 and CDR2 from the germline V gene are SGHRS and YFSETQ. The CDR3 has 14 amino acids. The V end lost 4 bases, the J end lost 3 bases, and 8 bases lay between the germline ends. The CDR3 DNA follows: TGCGCCAGCAGCGCGGACAGCTATAATTCACCCCTCCACTTT. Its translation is CASSADSYNSPLHF.

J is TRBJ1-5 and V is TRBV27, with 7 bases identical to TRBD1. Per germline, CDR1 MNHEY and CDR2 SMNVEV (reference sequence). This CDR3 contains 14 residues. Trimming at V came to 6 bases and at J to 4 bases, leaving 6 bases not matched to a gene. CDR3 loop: CASRPGQINQPQHF. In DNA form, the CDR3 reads TGTGCCAGCAGACCGGGACAGATTAATCAGCCCCAGCATTTT.

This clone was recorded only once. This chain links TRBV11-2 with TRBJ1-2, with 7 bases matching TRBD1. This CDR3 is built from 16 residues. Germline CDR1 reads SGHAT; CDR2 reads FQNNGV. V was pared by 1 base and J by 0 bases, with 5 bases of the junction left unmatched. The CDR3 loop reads CASSLGRGRANYGYTF. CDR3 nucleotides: TGTGCCAGCAGCTTAGGTAGGGGGCGAGCTAACTATGGCTACACCTTC.

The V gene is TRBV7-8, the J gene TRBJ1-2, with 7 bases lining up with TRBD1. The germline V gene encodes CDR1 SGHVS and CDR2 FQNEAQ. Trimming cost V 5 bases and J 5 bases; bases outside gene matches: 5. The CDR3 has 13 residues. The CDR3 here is CASSLDRDYGYTF. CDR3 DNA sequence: TGTGCCAGCAGCCTTGACAGGGATTATGGCTACACCTTC.

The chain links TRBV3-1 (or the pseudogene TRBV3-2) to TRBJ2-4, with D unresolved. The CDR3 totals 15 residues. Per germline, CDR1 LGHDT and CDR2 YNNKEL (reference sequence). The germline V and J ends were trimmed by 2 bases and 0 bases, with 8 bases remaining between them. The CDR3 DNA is TGTGCCAGCAGCCAAAGCAGGCTAGCCAAAAACATTCAGTACTTC. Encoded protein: CASSQSRLAKNIQYF.